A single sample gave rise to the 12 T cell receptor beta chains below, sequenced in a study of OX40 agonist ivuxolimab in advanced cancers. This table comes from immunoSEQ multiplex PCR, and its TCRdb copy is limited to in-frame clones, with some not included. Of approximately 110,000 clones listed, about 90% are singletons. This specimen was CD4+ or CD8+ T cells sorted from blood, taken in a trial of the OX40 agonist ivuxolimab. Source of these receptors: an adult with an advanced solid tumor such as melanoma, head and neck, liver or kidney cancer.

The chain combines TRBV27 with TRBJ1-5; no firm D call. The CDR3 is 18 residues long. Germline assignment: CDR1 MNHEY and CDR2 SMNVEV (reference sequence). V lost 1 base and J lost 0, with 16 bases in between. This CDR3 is CASSLYSLSRNSNQPQHF. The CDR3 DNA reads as TGTGCCAGCAGTTTATATTCACTTAGCCGGAATAGCAATCAGCCCCAGCATTTT.

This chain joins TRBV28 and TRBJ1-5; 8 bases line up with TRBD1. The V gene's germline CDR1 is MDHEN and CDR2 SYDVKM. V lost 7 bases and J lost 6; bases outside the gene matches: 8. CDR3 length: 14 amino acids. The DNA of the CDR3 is TGTGCCAGCATTGGACAGGGATCTCCTCAGCCCCAGCATTTT. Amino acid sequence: CASIGQGSPQPQHF.

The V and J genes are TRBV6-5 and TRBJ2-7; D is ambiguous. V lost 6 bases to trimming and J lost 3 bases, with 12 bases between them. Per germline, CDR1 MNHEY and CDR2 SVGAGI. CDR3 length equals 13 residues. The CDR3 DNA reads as TGTGCCAGCAGATCCGGGCCTTACTACGAGCAGTACTTC. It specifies CASRSGPYYEQYF.

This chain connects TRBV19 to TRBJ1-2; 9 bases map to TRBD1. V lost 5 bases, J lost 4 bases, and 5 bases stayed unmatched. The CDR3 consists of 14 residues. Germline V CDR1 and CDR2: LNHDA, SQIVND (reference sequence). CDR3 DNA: TGTGCCAGTAGTCAACAGGGGGCGAGCTATGGCTACACCTTC. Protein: CASSQQGASYGYTF.

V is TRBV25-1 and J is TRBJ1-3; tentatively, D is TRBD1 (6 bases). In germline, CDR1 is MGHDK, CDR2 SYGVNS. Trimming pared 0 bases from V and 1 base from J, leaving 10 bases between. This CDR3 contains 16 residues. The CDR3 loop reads CASSEYRGGSGNTIYF. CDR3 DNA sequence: TGTGCCAGCAGTGAATATCGAGGGGGGTCTGGAAACACCATATATTTT.

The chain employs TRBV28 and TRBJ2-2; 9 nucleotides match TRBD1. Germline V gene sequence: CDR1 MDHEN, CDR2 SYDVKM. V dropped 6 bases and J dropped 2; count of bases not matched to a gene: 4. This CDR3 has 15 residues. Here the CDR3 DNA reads TGTGCCAGCAGCCGGGGACAGGGCAACACCGGGGAGCTGTTTTTT. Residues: CASSRGQGNTGELFF.

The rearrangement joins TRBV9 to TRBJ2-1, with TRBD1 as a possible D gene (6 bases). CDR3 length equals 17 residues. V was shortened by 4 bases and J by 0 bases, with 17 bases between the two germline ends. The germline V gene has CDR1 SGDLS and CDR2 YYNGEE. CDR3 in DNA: TGTGCCAGCAGCCCAAGGACAGCTCAGAGCTCCTACAATGAGCAGTTCTTC. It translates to CASSPRTAQSSYNEQFF.

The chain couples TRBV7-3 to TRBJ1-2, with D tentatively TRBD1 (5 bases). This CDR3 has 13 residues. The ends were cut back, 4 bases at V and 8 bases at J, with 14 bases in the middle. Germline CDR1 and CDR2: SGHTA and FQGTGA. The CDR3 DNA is TGTGCCAGCAGCTCCCGGGACTTCGGGGGCTACACCTTC. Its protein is CASSSRDFGGYTF.

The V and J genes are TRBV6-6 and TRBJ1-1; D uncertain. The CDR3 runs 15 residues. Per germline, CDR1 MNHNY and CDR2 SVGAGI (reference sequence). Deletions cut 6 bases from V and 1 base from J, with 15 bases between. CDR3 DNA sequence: TGTGCCAGCAGGCTTTGGAAGGGTCAGAACACTGAAGCTTTCTTT. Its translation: CASRLWKGQNTEAFF.

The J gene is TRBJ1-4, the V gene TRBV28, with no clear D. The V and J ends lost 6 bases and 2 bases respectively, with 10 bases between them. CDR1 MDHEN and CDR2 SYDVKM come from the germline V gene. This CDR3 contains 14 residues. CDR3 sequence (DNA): TGTGCCAGCAGCCTAGTTGTCACTAATGAAAAACTGTTTTTT. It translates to CASSLVVTNEKLFF.

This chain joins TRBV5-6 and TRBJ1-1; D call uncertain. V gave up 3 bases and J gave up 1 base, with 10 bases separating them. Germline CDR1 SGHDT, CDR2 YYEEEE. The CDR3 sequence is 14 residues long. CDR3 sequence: CASSYGRTNTEAFF. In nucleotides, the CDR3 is TGTGCCAGCAGCTATGGACGGACGAACACTGAAGCTTTCTTT.

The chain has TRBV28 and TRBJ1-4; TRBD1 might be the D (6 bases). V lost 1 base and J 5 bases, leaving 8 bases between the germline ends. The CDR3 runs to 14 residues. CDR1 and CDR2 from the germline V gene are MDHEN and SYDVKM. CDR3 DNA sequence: TGTGCCAGCAGTTTATCAAGGGGGAATGAAAAACTGTTTTTT. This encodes CASSLSRGNEKLFF.